Shown below are 28 T cell receptor beta chains from a single sample sequenced in a study of CD8 T cells in Susac syndrome. The RNA, about 0.5 to 1 ug, was put through reverse transcription using random hexamers. TCRdb re-analysed the immunoSEQ multiplex PCR reads in MiXCR, keeping a single row per CDR3 protein. This table has about 200,000 distinct CDR3 sequences, roughly 95% appearing once. Sequencing was performed on CD4+ T cells from PBMCs. The origin of the receptors is a human donor in good health.

This chain uses TRBV11-2 with TRBJ1-2; tentative D call: TRBD1 (5 bases). The CDR3 loop spans 12 amino acids. Between the trimmed V and J ends, which lost 3 bases and 6 bases, there was a span of 8 bases. CDR1 is SGHAT and CDR2 is FQNNGV in the germline V gene. The CDR3 DNA reads as TGTGCCAGCAGCTTCGGGGCCGATGGCTACACCTTC. Translating it yields CASSFGADGYTF.

The chain employs TRBV18 and TRBJ1-2; D is uncertain. V dropped 6 bases and J dropped 6 bases, with 17 bases sitting between them. The CDR3 is 14 residues long. Germline values: CDR1 KGHSH, CDR2 LQKENI. In nucleotides, the CDR3 is TGTGCCAGCTCCCCTCGCTCCGACCGTGATGGCTACACCTTC. Residues: CASSPRSDRDGYTF. Looking up the rest from reference TRBV18 and TRBJ1-2 gives the full variable domain: NAGVMQNPRHLVRRRGQEARLRCSPMKGHSHVYWYRQLPEEGLKFMVYLQKENIIDESGMPKERFSAEFPKEGPSILRIQQVVRGDSAAYFCASSPRSDRDGYTFGSGTRLTVV.

The chain uses TRBV29-1 and TRBJ2-4, with TRBD2 identical over 13 bases. Germline CDR1 reads SQVTM; CDR2 reads ANQGSEA. V lost 6 bases and J lost 3; bases outside the gene matches: 5. CDR3 length: 15 amino acids. The CDR3 protein is CSVGTSGTGKNIQYF. The CDR3 DNA reads TGCAGCGTCGGGACTAGCGGGACGGGCAAAAACATTCAGTACTTC.

The chain carries TRBV27 and TRBJ2-3; 13 bases agree with TRBD2. CDR3 size: 17 residues. The V and J ends lost 6 bases and 0 bases, in that order; junction bases with no gene match: 6. CDR1 and CDR2 from the germline V gene are MNHEY and SMNVEV (reference sequence). CDR3 in DNA: TGTGCCAGCAGCCTACTAGCGGGAGGGCCTAGCACAGATACGCAGTATTTT. The encoded protein is CASSLLAGGPSTDTQYF.

The gene calls are TRBV2 and TRBJ2-3, with D possibly TRBD2 on 5 matching bases. This CDR3 comprises 13 residues. CDR1 is SNHLY and CDR2 is FYNNEI in the germline V gene. The germline V and J ends were trimmed by 2 bases and 5 bases, with 8 bases remaining between them. For the CDR3, the DNA is TGTGCCAGCAGTGAACTTAGCGTAGATACGCAGTATTTT. Its translation: CASSELSVDTQYF.

V gene TRBV7-9 combines with J gene TRBJ1-6, with D possibly being TRBD1 (5 bases). Germline CDR1 is SEHNR and CDR2 is FQNEAQ (reference sequence). The ends were cut back, 5 bases at V and 6 bases at J, with 14 bases in the middle. The CDR3 sequence is 15 residues long. The CDR3 sequence is CASSTATVPNSPLHF. CDR3 sequence (DNA): TGTGCCAGCAGCACCGCGACAGTCCCTAATTCACCCCTCCACTTT. The variable domain in full, with the rest retrieved from reference TRBV7-9 and TRBJ1-6, is DTGVSQNPRHKITKRGQNVTFRCDPISEHNRLYWYRQTLGQGPEFLTYFQNEAQLEKSRLLSDRFSAERPKGSFSTLEIQRTEQGDSAMYLCASSTATVPNSPLHFGNGTRLTVT.

The chain couples TRBV27 to TRBJ2-7; 7 nucleotides align to TRBD1. The germline gives CDR1 MNHEY, CDR2 SMNVEV (reference sequence). J gave up 0 bases and V 1 base, and 3 bases lay outside the gene matches. The CDR3 sequence is 15 residues long. CDR3 coding DNA: TGTGCCAGCAGTTTATTGACAGGGCTCTCCTACGAGCAGTACTTC. This translates into CASSLLTGLSYEQYF.

This rearrangement joins TRBV9 to TRBJ2-3, with 8 bases fitting TRBD2. Trimming removed 4 bases from V and 1 base from J; junction bases left unmatched: 5. The CDR3 sequence is 15 residues long. The germline V gene encodes CDR1 SGDLS and CDR2 YYNGEE. The CDR3 here is CASSTSTSGTDTQYF. The CDR3 coding sequence is TGTGCCAGCAGCACCTCGACTAGCGGCACAGATACGCAGTATTTT.

The CDR3, as DNA: TGCAGCGTTGTCCCGAACACTGAAGCTTTCTTT. It specifies CSVVPNTEAFF. The genes are TRBV29-1 and TRBJ1-1; D ambiguous. The CDR3 covers 11 residues. Trimming shortened V by 4 bases and J by 1 base, and 4 bases separated the two germline ends. Germline CDR1 and CDR2: SQVTM and ANQGSEA.

This chain links TRBV28 with TRBJ2-3; 7 nucleotides align to TRBD1. Trimming at V came to 6 bases and at J to 1 base, leaving 10 bases not matched to a gene. Germline assignment: CDR1 MDHEN and CDR2 SYDVKM. CDR3 length: 16 amino acids. In DNA form, the CDR3 reads TGTGCCAGCAGCCGCCCTAGGACAGGTGGCACAGATACGCAGTATTTT. It specifies CASSRPRTGGTDTQYF.

In regard to this clonotype: The junction shows a germline mismatch at one end, possibly a read error. The CDR3 here is CASSLGQGSYNEQFF. The CDR3 coding sequence is TGTGCCAGCTCCCTGGGGCAGGGCTCCTACAATGAGCAGTTCTTC. The chain links TRBV5-1 to TRBJ2-1; maybe TRBD1 (5 bases). This CDR3 region has 15 residues. Germline values: CDR1 SGHRS, CDR2 YFSETQ.

The V gene is TRBV18, the J gene TRBJ2-1, with TRBD1 matching over 11 bases. CDR1 and CDR2 from the germline V gene are KGHSH and LQKENI. The CDR3 is made up of 13 amino acids. The V and J ends lost 4 bases and 10 bases, in that order; junction bases with no gene match: 3. The CDR3 is CASSLRDRGEQFF. The CDR3 DNA follows: TGTGCCAGCTCACTCCGGGACAGGGGGGAGCAGTTCTTC.

The genes are TRBV20-1 and TRBJ2-3; D is possibly TRBD2 (5 bases). V was cut by 3 bases and J by 7 bases, with 11 bases left in between. Germline V gene lookup returns CDR1 DFQATT and CDR2 SNEGSKA (reference sequence). The CDR3 is 12 amino acids. The CDR3, as DNA: TGCAGTGCTAGGGACTCCTTCAATACGCAGTATTTT. This encodes CSARDSFNTQYF.

The chain links TRBV7-3 to TRBJ1-2; the match to TRBD1 covers 9 bases. The CDR3 is made up of 15 amino acids. Germline V CDR1 and CDR2: SGHTA, FQGTGA. V trimming: 4 bases; J trimming: 8 bases; junction bases outside the gene matches: 11. DNA of the CDR3: TGTGCCAGCAGCTCGGGGGACAGGGATCTAGAGGGCTACACCTTC. This gives the protein CASSSGDRDLEGYTF.

This chain connects TRBV28 to TRBJ2-3, with 13 bases identical to TRBD2. The CDR3 totals 20 residues. Germline CDR1 MDHEN, CDR2 SYDVKM. The J segment lost 1 base and the V segment lost 5 bases, leaving 15 bases of the junction unmatched. CDR3 DNA: TGTGCCAGCAGTCCCCAGGGACTAGCGGGGCCAGAGGGCCGCACAGATACGCAGTATTTT. It encodes CASSPQGLAGPEGRTDTQYF.

CDR3 bases: TGCAGCGTAAGGGACAGCTCCTACGAGCAGTACGTC. The encoded protein is CSVRDSSYEQYV. This chain connects TRBV29-1 to TRBJ2-7; 7 bases are a match to TRBD1. CDR3 size: 12 residues. Germline assignment: CDR1 SQVTM and CDR2 ANQGSEA. The junction had 2 bases not matched to a gene; V was cut back by 6 bases and J by 0 bases.

The chain links TRBV12-3 or TRBV12-4 to TRBJ2-1, with 9 nucleotides matching TRBD1. The CDR3 contains 15 residues. V lost 3 bases to trimming and J lost 6 bases; unmatched junction nucleotides: 6. The CDR3 bases are TGTGCCAGCAGTTTGGGACAGGGTGGGTCCAATGAGCAGTTCTTC. This translates into CASSLGQGGSNEQFF.

This chain joins TRBV29-1 and TRBJ2-7, with D possibly matching TRBD2 (6 bases). Trimming removed 1 base from V and 2 bases from J, with 6 bases in between. Per germline, CDR1 SQVTM and CDR2 ANQGSEA. CDR3 size: 12 residues. The CDR3 loop reads CSVEGRAYEQYF. For the CDR3, the DNA is TGCAGCGTTGAAGGGAGGGCCTACGAGCAGTACTTC.

The chain joins TRBV7-2 to TRBJ1-1; the D is unclear. The CDR3 totals 14 residues. The V end lost 4 bases, the J end lost 0 bases, and 9 bases lay between the germline ends. Germline values: CDR1 SGHTA, CDR2 FQGNSA. The chain's CDR3 is CASSWVQMNTEAFF. The CDR3 region has the DNA TGTGCCAGCAGCTGGGTTCAGATGAACACTGAAGCTTTCTTT.

The V gene is TRBV9, the J gene TRBJ2-2; D gene uncertain. Germline CDR1 reads SGDLS; CDR2 reads YYNGEE. The CDR3 sequence is 14 residues long. Deletions cut 3 bases from V and 5 bases from J, with 11 bases between. The CDR3 DNA follows: TGTGCCAGCAGCGCAGCCGGTAGGACCGGGGAGCTGTTTTTT. This codes for CASSAAGRTGELFF.

The V gene is TRBV6-5, the J gene TRBJ1-1, with D maybe TRBD1 (5 bases). Germline V lookup: CDR1 MNHEY, CDR2 SVGAGI. This CDR3 contains 14 residues. Trimming removed 2 bases at V and 4 bases at J, with 11 bases between. CDR3 DNA sequence: TGTGCCAGCAGTTACGAGGGGTCGATCACTGAAGCTTTCTTT. This translates into CASSYEGSITEAFF.

The chain joins TRBV12-3 or TRBV12-4 to TRBJ1-5; a possible D gene is TRBD1 (6 bases). CDR3 length equals 15 residues. Trimming removed 0 bases at V and 4 bases at J, with 10 bases between. The CDR3 reads CASSLAQTGNQPQHF. CDR3 in DNA: TGTGCCAGCAGTTTAGCGCAAACAGGGAATCAGCCCCAGCATTTT.

The chain links TRBV30 to TRBJ1-5; D gene unclear. Germline CDR1 is GTSNPN and CDR2 is SVGIG (reference sequence). The CDR3 sequence is 14 residues long. V was cut by 1 base and J by 2 bases, with 9 bases left in between. For the CDR3, the DNA is TGTGCCTGGAGTGCGATAGCAGGCAATCAGCCCCAGCATTTT. Residues: CAWSAIAGNQPQHF. The full variable domain, with the rest looked up from reference TRBV30 and TRBJ1-5, is SQTIHQWPATLVQPVGSPLSLECTVEGTSNPNLYWYRQAAGRGLQLLFYSVGIGQISSEVPQNLSASRPQDRQFILSSKKLLLSDSGFYLCAWSAIAGNQPQHFGDGTRLSIL.

The genes are TRBV5-1 and TRBJ1-5, with D possibly TRBD1 on 6 matching bases. The germline V gene has CDR1 SGHRS and CDR2 YFSETQ. This CDR3 has 14 residues. Trimming pared 1 base from V and 9 bases from J, leaving 14 bases between. The CDR3 loop is CASSLWAGVWPQHF. The CDR3 coding sequence is TGCGCCAGCAGCTTGTGGGCAGGGGTATGGCCCCAGCATTTT.

The chain employs TRBV29-1 and TRBJ1-1; 7 bases line up with TRBD1. Germline values: CDR1 SQVTM, CDR2 ANQGSEA. The CDR3 loop spans 14 amino acids. The V and J ends lost 3 bases and 3 bases, in that order; junction bases with no gene match: 7. CDR3 bases: TGCAGCGTTGATACTACAGGGGCGGACACTGAAGCTTTCTTT. Translating gives CSVDTTGADTEAFF.

This chain uses TRBV18 with TRBJ2-4, with a tentative D call TRBD2 (5 bases). Germline V gene sequence: CDR1 KGHSH, CDR2 LQKENI. V lost 2 bases, J lost 7 bases, and 12 bases lay in between. The CDR3 extends over 14 amino acids. The CDR3 region has the DNA TGTGCCAGCTCACCAGCGGGTAGCAGGAACATTCAGTACTTC. This sequence encodes CASSPAGSRNIQYF.

This chain uses TRBV20-1 with TRBJ2-1; TRBD2 matches at 10 bases. The CDR3 contains 15 residues. Germline loops: CDR1 DFQATT, CDR2 SNEGSKA (reference sequence). Germline trimming cut 6 bases from V and 3 bases from J; bases unmatched to any gene: 8. CDR3 nucleotides: TGCAGTGCCCTCCGGGCTAGCGGGGGCTACAATGAGCAGTTCTTC. Protein: CSALRASGGYNEQFF.

The rearrangement joins TRBV5-1 to TRBJ2-7; weak D call: TRBD2 (5 bases). V was cut by 2 bases and J by 3 bases, with 18 bases left in between. The CDR3 is 16 residues long. Germline CDR1 and CDR2: SGHRS and YFSETQ. CDR3: CASSFGGLVAIYEQYF. CDR3 nucleotide sequence: TGCGCCAGCAGCTTCGGAGGACTCGTAGCGATCTACGAGCAGTACTTC. The full variable domain, rest sourced from reference TRBV5-1 and TRBJ2-7, is KAGVTQTPRYLIKTRGQQVTLSCSPISGHRSVSWYQQTPGQGLQFLFEYFSETQRNKGNFPGRFSGRQFSNSRSEMNVSTLELGDSALYLCASSFGGLVAIYEQYFGPGTRLTVT.